This T cell receptor (beta chain) comes out of a study of tumor-infiltrating lymphocytes in primary liver carcinoma. Notes on the study in general: Relative to tumor region pairs, the tumor-adjacent and tumor-blood pairs showed overlap that was lower. Tumor tissue displayed a significantly greater top-250-clone fraction than blood (p = 0.039).

Starting material for RNA and DNA co-extraction consisted of 20-30 mg of unsorted bulk tissue. Patients underwent resection of primary liver carcinoma. The study enrolled treatment-naive patients with chronic HBV infection. Germline CDR1 reads SEHNR; CDR2 reads FQNEAQ (reference sequence). The CDR3 length is 20 residues. V lost 5 bases, J lost 4 bases, and 23 bases stayed unmatched. Making TCR beta cDNA involved approximately 530 ng total RNA and a constant-region primer. Slightly modified ARM-PCR, run as three nested multiplex PCR rounds, produced the TCR beta libraries. TRBV1-TRBV30 forward primers and a C-beta reverse primer were used in the first two PCR rounds, which each ran for about 10 cycles. TCRdb re-analysed the multiplex PCR reads in MiXCR, keeping a single row per CDR3 protein. Among some 94,000 distinct CDR3 sequences, 55% to 70% were seen once, and the ten largest hold 9.5%. A word on this clonotype: Antigen specificity is unknown. This may arise from a read error, as a much more abundant clone is one base away.

The clonotype comes from a woman between 55 and 75 years old with primary liver carcinoma and hepatitis B virus infection. Sequencing input: liver tumor tissue from sampling region 5. Sample subset: tumor region T5, tumor centre. The chain is built from TRBV7-9 and TRBJ2-1; 7 bases align to TRBD2. The CDR3 coding sequence is TGTGCCAGCAGCAAACTGCGGGCCCAGCGCGGGAGTGGGTATTACAATGAGCAGTTCTTC. It codes for CASSKLRAQRGSGYYNEQFF.